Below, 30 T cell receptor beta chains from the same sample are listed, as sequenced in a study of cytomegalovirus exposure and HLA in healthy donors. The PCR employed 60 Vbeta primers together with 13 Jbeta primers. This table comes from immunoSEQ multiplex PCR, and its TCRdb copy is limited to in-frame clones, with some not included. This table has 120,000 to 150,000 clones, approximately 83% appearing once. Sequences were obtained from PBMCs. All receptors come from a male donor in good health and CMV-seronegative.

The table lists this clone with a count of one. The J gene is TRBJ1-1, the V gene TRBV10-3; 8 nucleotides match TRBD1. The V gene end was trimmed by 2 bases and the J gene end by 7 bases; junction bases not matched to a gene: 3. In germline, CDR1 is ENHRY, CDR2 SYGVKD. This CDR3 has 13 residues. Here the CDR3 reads CAISEEQGGEAFF. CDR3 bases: TGTGCCATCAGTGAGGAACAGGGGGGTGAAGCTTTCTTT.

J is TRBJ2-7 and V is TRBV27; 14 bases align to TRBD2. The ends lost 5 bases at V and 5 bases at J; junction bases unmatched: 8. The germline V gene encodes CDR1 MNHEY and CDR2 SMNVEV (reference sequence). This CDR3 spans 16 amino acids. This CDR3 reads CASSRLAGGPTHEQYF. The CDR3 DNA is TGTGCCAGCAGTCGACTAGCGGGAGGGCCAACCCACGAGCAGTACTTC.

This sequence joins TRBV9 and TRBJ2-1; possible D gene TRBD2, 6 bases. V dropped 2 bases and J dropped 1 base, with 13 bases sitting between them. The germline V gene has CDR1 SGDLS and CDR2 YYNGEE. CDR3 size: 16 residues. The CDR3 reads CASSVEGTPSYNEQFF. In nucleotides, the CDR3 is TGTGCCAGCAGCGTGGAGGGGACTCCTTCCTACAATGAGCAGTTCTTC.

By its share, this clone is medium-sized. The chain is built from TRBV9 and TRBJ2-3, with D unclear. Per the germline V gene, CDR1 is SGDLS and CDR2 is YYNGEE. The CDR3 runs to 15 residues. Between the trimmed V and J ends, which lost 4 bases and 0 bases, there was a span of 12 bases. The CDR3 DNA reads TGTGCCAGCAGCCCTCACCCGACAAGCACAGATACGCAGTATTTT. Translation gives CASSPHPTSTDTQYF.

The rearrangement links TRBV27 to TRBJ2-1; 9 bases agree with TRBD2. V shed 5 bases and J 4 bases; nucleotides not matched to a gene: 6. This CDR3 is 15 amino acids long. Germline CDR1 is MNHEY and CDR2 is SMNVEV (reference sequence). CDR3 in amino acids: CASSGWTSDYNEQFF. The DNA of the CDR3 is TGTGCCAGCAGTGGGTGGACTAGCGATTACAATGAGCAGTTCTTC.

CDR3 protein: CASGGAEAPQETQYF. The CDR3 DNA sequence: TGTGCCAGCGGGGGGGCTGAAGCCCCCCAAGAGACCCAGTACTTC. This chain joins TRBV28 and TRBJ2-5; tentatively, D is TRBD2 (7 bases). Germline V CDR1 and CDR2: MDHEN, SYDVKM. This CDR3 spans 15 amino acids. Trimming removed 8 bases at V and 1 base at J, with 17 bases between.

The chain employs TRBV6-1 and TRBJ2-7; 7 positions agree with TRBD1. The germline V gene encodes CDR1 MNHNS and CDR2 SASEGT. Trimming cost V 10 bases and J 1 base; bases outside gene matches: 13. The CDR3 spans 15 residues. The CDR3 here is CATIPGQHPSYEQYF. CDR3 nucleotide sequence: TGTGCCACGATCCCGGGACAGCATCCATCCTACGAGCAGTACTTC.

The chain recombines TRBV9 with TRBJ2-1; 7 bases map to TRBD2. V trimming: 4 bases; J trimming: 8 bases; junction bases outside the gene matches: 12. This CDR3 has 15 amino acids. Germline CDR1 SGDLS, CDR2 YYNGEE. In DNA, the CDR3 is TGTGCCAGCAGCCAAGCAGCGGGAACGGTTTATGAGCAGTTCTTC. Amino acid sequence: CASSQAAGTVYEQFF. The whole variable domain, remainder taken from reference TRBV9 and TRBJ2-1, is DSGVTQTPKHLITATGQRVTLRCSPRSGDLSVYWYQQSLDQGLQFLIQYYNGEERAKGNILERFSAQQFPDLHSELNLSSLELGDSALYFCASSQAAGTVYEQFFGPGTRLTVL.

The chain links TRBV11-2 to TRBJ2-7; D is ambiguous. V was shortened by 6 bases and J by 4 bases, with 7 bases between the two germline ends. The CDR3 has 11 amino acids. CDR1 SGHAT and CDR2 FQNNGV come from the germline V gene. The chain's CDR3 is CASSYYYEQYF. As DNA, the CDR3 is TGTGCCAGCAGTTATTATTACGAGCAGTACTTC. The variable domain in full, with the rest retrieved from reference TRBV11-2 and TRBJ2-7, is EAGVAQSPRYKIIEKRQSVAFWCNPISGHATLYWYQQILGQGPKLLIQFQNNGVVDDSQLPKDRFSAERLKGVDSTLKIQPAKLEDSAVYLCASSYYYEQYFGPGTRLTVT.

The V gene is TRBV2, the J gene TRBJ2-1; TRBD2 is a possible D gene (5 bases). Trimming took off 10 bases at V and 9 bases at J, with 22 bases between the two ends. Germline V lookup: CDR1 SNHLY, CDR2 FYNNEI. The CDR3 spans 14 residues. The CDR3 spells CATGPDSILGEQFF. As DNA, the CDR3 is TGTGCCACAGGACCGGACTCCATTCTGGGTGAGCAGTTCTTC.

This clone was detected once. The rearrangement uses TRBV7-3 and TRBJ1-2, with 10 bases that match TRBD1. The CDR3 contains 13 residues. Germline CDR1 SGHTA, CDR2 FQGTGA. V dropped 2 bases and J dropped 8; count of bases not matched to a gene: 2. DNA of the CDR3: TGTGCCAGCAGCTTAGGGACAGGGGAGGGCTACACCTTC. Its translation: CASSLGTGEGYTF.

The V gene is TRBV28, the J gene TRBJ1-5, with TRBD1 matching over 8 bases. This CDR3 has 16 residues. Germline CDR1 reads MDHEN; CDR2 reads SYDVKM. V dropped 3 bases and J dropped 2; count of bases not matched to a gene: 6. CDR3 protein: CASSFRGQVGNQPQHF. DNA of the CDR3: TGTGCCAGCAGTTTTCGGGGACAGGTAGGCAATCAGCCCCAGCATTTT.

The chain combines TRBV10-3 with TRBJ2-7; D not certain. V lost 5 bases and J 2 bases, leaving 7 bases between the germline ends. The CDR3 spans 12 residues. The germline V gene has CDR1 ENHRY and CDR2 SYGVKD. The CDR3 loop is CAISTETYEQYF. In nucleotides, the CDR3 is TGTGCCATCAGTACTGAGACCTACGAGCAGTACTTC.

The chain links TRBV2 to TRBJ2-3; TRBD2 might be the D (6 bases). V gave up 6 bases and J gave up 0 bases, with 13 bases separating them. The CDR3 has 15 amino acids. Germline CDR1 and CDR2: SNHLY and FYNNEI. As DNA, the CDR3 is TGTGCCAGCAGGCTCCGGGGGAGTAGCACAGATACGCAGTATTTT. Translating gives CASRLRGSSTDTQYF.

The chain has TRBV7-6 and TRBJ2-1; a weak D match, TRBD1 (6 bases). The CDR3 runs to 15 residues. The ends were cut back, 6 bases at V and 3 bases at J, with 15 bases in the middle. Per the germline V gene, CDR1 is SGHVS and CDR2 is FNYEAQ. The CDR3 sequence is CASSHTKDSYNEQFF. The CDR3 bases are TGTGCCAGCAGTCACACGAAGGACAGCTACAATGAGCAGTTCTTC.

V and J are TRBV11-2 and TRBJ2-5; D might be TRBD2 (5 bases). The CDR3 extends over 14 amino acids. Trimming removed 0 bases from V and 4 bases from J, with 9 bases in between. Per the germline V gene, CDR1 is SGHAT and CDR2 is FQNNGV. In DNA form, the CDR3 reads TGTGCCAGCAGCTTAGAGAGGGAACGAGAGACCCAGTACTTC. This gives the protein CASSLERERETQYF.

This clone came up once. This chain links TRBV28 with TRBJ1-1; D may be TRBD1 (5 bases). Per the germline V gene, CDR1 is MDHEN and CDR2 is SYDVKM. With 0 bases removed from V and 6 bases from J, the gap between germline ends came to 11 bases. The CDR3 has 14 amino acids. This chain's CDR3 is CASSLWGRSPEAFF. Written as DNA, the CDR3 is TGTGCCAGCAGTTTATGGGGGCGTTCCCCTGAAGCTTTCTTT.

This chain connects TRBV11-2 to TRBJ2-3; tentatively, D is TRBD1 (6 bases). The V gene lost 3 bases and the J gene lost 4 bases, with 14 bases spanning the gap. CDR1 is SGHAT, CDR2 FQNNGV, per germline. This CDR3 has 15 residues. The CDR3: CASSFLRDKPDTQYF. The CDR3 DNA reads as TGTGCCAGCAGCTTTCTCCGGGACAAGCCAGATACGCAGTATTTT.

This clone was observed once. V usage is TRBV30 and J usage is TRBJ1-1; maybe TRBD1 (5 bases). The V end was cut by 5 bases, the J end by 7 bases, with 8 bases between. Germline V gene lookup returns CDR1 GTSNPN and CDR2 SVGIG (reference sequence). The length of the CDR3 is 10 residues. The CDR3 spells CAWGHNEAFF. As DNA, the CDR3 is TGTGCCTGGGGACATAATGAAGCTTTCTTT.

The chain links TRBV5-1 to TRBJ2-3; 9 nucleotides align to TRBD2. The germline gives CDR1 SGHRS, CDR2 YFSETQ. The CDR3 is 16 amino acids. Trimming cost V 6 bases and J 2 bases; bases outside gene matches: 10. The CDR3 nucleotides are TGCGCCAGCACTCACTTAGCGGGAGAGCCCACAGATACGCAGTATTTT. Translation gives CASTHLAGEPTDTQYF.

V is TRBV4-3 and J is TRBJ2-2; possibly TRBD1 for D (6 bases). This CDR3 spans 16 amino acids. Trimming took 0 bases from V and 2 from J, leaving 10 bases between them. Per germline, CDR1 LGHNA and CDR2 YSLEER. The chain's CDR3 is CASSQDRGSNTGELFF. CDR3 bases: TGCGCCAGCAGCCAAGACAGGGGATCAAACACCGGGGAGCTGTTTTTT.

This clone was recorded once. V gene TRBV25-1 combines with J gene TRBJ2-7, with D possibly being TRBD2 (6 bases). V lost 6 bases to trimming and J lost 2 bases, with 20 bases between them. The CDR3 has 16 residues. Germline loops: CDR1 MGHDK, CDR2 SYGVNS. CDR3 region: CASSLPYGSGAYEQYF. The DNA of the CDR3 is TGTGCCAGCAGCCTCCCTTACGGGAGTGGGGCCTACGAGCAGTACTTC.

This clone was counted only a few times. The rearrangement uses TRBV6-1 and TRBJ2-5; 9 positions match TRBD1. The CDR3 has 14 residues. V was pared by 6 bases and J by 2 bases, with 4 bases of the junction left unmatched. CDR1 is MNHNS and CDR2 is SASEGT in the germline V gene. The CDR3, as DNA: TGTGCCAGCAGCCTGGGACAGGGACAAGAGACCCAGTACTTC. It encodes CASSLGQGQETQYF.

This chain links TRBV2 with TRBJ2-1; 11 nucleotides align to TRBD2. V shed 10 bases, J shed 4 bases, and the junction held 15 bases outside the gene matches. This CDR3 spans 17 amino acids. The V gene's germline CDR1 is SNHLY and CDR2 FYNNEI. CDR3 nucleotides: TGTGCCATCCTTGTATTAATGACTAGCGGGAATTACAATGAGCAGTTCTTC. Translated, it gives CAILVLMTSGNYNEQFF.

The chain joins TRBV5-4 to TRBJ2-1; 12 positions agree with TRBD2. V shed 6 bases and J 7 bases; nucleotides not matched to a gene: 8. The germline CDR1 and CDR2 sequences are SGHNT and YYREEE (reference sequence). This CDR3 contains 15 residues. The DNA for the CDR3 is TGTGCCAGCAAAAGGCTAGCGGGAGGGCCGAATGAGCAGTTCTTC. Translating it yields CASKRLAGGPNEQFF. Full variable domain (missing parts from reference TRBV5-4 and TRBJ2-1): ETGVTQSPTHLIKTRGQQVTLRCSSQSGHNTVSWYQQALGQGPQFIFQYYREEENGRGNFPPRFSGLQFPNYSSELNVNALELDDSALYLCASKRLAGGPNEQFFGPGTRLTVL.

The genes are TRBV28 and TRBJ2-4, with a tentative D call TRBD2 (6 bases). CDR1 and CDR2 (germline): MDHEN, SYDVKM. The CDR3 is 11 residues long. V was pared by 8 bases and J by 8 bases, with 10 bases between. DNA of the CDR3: TGTGCCAGCCGGGGGTCCGACATTCAGTACTTC. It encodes CASRGSDIQYF.

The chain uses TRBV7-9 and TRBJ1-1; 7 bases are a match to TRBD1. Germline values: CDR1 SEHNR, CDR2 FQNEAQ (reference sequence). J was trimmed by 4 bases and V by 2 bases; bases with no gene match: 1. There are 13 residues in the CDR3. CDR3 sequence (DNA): TGTGCCAGCAGCTTATCAGGGGGCACTGAAGCTTTCTTT. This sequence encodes CASSLSGGTEAFF.

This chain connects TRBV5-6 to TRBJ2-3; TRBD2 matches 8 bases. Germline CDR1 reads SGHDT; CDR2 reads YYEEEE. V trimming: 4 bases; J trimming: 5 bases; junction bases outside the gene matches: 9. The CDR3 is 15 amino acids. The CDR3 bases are TGTGCCAGCAGCCTGGGAGGAGCGGGAGAAGATACGCAGTATTTT. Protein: CASSLGGAGEDTQYF. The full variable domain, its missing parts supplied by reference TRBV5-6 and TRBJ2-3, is DAGVTQSPTHLIKTRGQQVTLRCSPKSGHDTVSWYQQALGQGPQFIFQYYEEEERQRGNFPDRFSGHQFPNYSSELNVNALLLGDSALYLCASSLGGAGEDTQYFGPGTRLTVL.

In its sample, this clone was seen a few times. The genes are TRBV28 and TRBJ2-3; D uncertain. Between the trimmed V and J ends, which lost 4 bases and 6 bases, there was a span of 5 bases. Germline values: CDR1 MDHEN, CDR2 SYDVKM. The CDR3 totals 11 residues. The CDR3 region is CASSSGDTQYF. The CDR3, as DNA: TGTGCCAGCAGTTCCGGGGATACGCAGTATTTT.

The CDR3 nucleotides read TGTGCCAGCAGCATACCCGGCTCCTACAATGAGCAGTTCTTC. Amino acid sequence: CASSIPGSYNEQFF. The chain uses TRBV7-9 and TRBJ2-1; D remains unclear. There are 14 residues in the CDR3. V lost 5 bases, J lost 0 bases, and 8 bases lay in between. Germline V gene sequence: CDR1 SEHNR, CDR2 FQNEAQ (reference sequence).